Below are 17 T cell receptor beta chains sequenced from a single sample in a study of T cell repertoires in cytomegalovirus infection. A single record per CDR3 protein comes from TCRdb applying MiXCR to the reads. The table shows 350,000 to 500,000 distinct CDR3 sequences, with roughly 30% occurring only once. The specimen was PBMCs. All receptors come from a human donor in good health (CMV status not recorded). Some clones in this sample may be carry-over from other donors' samples.

Remarks on this clonotype: Germline and junction disagree at one end, which may indicate a read error. The V and J genes are TRBV7-2 and TRBJ1-4; 8 bases are shared with TRBD1. Per the germline V gene, CDR1 is SGHTA and CDR2 is FQGNSA. This CDR3 is 16 amino acids long. In DNA, the CDR3 is TGTGCCAGCAGCTTCGGGGTGACAGGGGTTAATGAAAAAATGTTTTTT. The encoded protein is CASSFGVTGVNEKMFF. Complete variable domain (other parts from reference TRBV7-2 and TRBJ1-4): GAGVSQSPSNKVTEKGKDVELRCDPISGHTALYWYRQSLGQGLEFLIYFQGNSAPDKSGLPSDRFSAERTGGSVSTLTIQRTQQEDSAVYLCASSFGVTGVNEKMFFGSGTQLSVL.

This clonotype has a handful of counts. The rearrangement uses TRBV5-1 and TRBJ1-6; D gene ambiguous. The CDR3 is made up of 15 amino acids. Germline CDR1 is SGHRS and CDR2 is YFSETQ. The V end lost 0 bases, the J end lost 9 bases, and 13 bases lay between the germline ends. DNA of the CDR3: TGCGCCAGCAGCTTGGCCGCGGGGTACGGTTCACCCCTCCACTTT. Residues: CASSLAAGYGSPLHF.

The sample holds a few counts of this clonotype. The V gene is TRBV10-3, the J gene TRBJ2-7; 9 nucleotides agree with TRBD1. The CDR3 spans 15 residues. V lost 2 bases and J lost 4; bases outside the gene matches: 6. Germline V CDR1 and CDR2: ENHRY, SYGVKD. This CDR3 reads CAISEAGTGQYEQYF. The DNA of the CDR3 is TGTGCCATCAGTGAGGCCGGGACAGGGCAGTACGAGCAGTACTTC.

This clonotype has just a few counts. The chain has TRBV14 and TRBJ2-1, with D tentatively TRBD1 (6 bases). The ends were cut back, 0 bases at V and 7 bases at J, with 16 bases in the middle. CDR1 and CDR2 (germline): SGHDN, FVKESK. This CDR3 region has 16 residues. CDR3 amino acids: CASSQEWQGIGNEQFF. The CDR3 DNA is TGTGCCAGCAGCCAAGAGTGGCAGGGGATCGGTAATGAGCAGTTCTTC.

This CDR3 reads CAFPWGLPGEAFF. CDR3 nucleotides: TGTGCCTTCCCATGGGGACTTCCGGGTGAAGCTTTCTTT. This chain joins TRBV19 and TRBJ1-1, with D perhaps matching TRBD1 (5 bases). Germline assignment: CDR1 LNHDA and CDR2 SQIVND (reference sequence). This CDR3 contains 13 residues. V shed 11 bases and J shed 7 bases, with 20 bases lying between them.

This sequence joins TRBV6-6 and TRBJ2-2; possible D gene TRBD1, 5 bases. The germline V gene encodes CDR1 MNHNY and CDR2 SVGAGI (reference sequence). The V and J ends lost 6 bases and 4 bases respectively, with 15 bases between them. CDR3 length: 15 residues. In nucleotides, the CDR3 is TGTGCCAGCAGAAGGCAGGGTTTAAGCACCGGGGAGCTGTTTTTT. As protein: CASRRQGLSTGELFF.

This clonotype was seen ten or more times. V gene TRBV12-3 or TRBV12-4 combines with J gene TRBJ2-5; D tentatively fits TRBD1 or TRBD2 (5 bases each). The V end was cut by 0 bases, the J end by 6 bases, with 11 bases between. The CDR3 loop spans 14 amino acids. The CDR3 loop is CASSLAQGTQTQYF. DNA of the CDR3: TGTGCCAGCAGTTTAGCGCAAGGGACGCAGACCCAGTACTTC.

This clonotype was seen at least ten times. This chain links TRBV7-2 with TRBJ1-2, with D perhaps matching TRBD1 (6 bases). Trimming cost V 5 bases and J 3 bases, with 10 bases left between them. The CDR3 is made up of 13 amino acids. The germline V gene encodes CDR1 SGHTA and CDR2 FQGNSA. CDR3 nucleotide sequence: TGTGCCAGCAGCGCACAGGGACACTATGGCTACACCTTC. The encoded protein is CASSAQGHYGYTF.

This clonotype was observed many times. V gene TRBV7-2 combines with J gene TRBJ1-6; TRBD1 agrees at 8 bases. Germline V CDR1 and CDR2: SGHTA, FQGNSA. This CDR3 is built from 14 residues. Trimming cost V 8 bases and J 8 bases; bases outside gene matches: 8. The CDR3 nucleotides are TGTGCCAGCGGGGCCGGGACAGGAGATTCACCCCTCCACTTT. It encodes CASGAGTGDSPLHF.

This sequence joins TRBV2 and TRBJ2-7; D uncertain. This CDR3 spans 13 amino acids. Trimming cost V 2 bases and J 2 bases, with 7 bases left between them. Germline V lookup: CDR1 SNHLY, CDR2 FYNNEI. CDR3 protein: CASSERAAYEQYF. The CDR3, as DNA: TGTGCCAGCAGTGAAAGGGCAGCCTACGAGCAGTACTTC.

This clonotype occurred a few times. The chain combines TRBV29-1 with TRBJ1-2; D not resolved. This CDR3 region has 12 residues. CDR1 is SQVTM and CDR2 is ANQGSEA in the germline V gene. V gave up 0 bases and J gave up 8 bases, with 10 bases separating them. The CDR3, as DNA: TGCAGCGTTGAAGACTCCGCCCGAGGCTACACCTTC. Its protein is CSVEDSARGYTF.

Notes on this clonotype: It may be a read error: a sequence one base away is much more abundant. No conserved phenylalanine or tryptophan ends this CDR3, so it is likely a read error. The chain joins TRBV18 to TRBJ1-1, with D perhaps TRBD1 (5 bases). The V end lost 1 base, the J end lost 5 bases, and 23 bases lay between the germline ends. The CDR3 has 18 residues. CDR1 is KGHSH, CDR2 LQKENI, per germline. The CDR3 loop reads CASSPLGRRVGWGTEAFL. CDR3 DNA sequence: TGTGCCAGCTCACCACTGGGTCGCAGGGTGGGATGGGGTACTGAAGCTTTCTTG.

This clonotype was found a few times. J is TRBJ1-2 and V is TRBV7-9; 7 bases fit TRBD1. The germline V gene encodes CDR1 SEHNR and CDR2 FQNEAQ (reference sequence). The CDR3 totals 13 residues. V was clipped by 4 bases and J by 6 bases; unmatched bases: 5. The CDR3 loop reads CASSYYRGDGYTF. DNA for the CDR3: TGTGCCAGCAGCTATTACAGGGGAGATGGCTACACCTTC.

This clonotype came up many times. The J gene is TRBJ2-5, the V gene TRBV12-3 or TRBV12-4; TRBD2 matches 10 bases. V lost 1 base to trimming and J lost 4 bases; unmatched junction nucleotides: 3. The CDR3 spans 15 residues. The CDR3 sequence is CASSLVAGGAETQYF. Written as DNA, the CDR3 is TGTGCCAGCAGTTTAGTAGCGGGGGGCGCAGAGACCCAGTACTTC.

This clonotype was found a few times. This chain links TRBV27 with TRBJ1-1; TRBD1 matches 8 bases. The germline V gene encodes CDR1 MNHEY and CDR2 SMNVEV (reference sequence). This CDR3 has 14 amino acids. With 3 bases clipped from V and 3 bases from J, the junction kept 3 bases outside the gene matches. In DNA, the CDR3 is TGTGCCAGCAGTTTCCGACAGGGGCACACTGAAGCTTTCTTT. Amino acid sequence: CASSFRQGHTEAFF.

The chain recombines TRBV6-6 with TRBJ2-7; D possibly matches TRBD1 or TRBD2 (6 bases each). The V gene lost 5 bases and the J gene lost 3 bases, with 17 bases spanning the gap. Germline V gene lookup returns CDR1 MNHNY and CDR2 SVGAGI (reference sequence). The CDR3 loop spans 15 amino acids. The CDR3 protein is CASSVPHGGRYEQYF. In DNA form, the CDR3 reads TGTGCCAGCAGTGTTCCCCACGGGGGCCGCTACGAGCAGTACTTC.

This clonotype was recorded a few times. This chain joins TRBV4-3 and TRBJ1-5, with unresolved D. V was shortened by 0 bases and J by 9 bases, with 9 bases between the two germline ends. CDR3 length equals 13 residues. CDR1 LGHNA and CDR2 YSLEER come from the germline V gene. This CDR3 reads CASSQDRRLPQHF. CDR3 sequence (DNA): TGCGCCAGCAGCCAAGATAGGAGGTTGCCCCAGCATTTT.